A single sample is the source of the 21 T cell receptor beta chains below, sequenced in a study of cytomegalovirus exposure and HLA in healthy donors. Primers for the PCR totalled 60 Vbeta and 13 Jbeta. TCRdb's copy holds only in-frame clones and misses some; the assay was immunoSEQ multiplex PCR. The data show approximately 220,000 clones, approximately 80% seen once. Sequencing was done on a sample of PBMCs. All receptors derive from a boy aged 2 to 10 in good health and CMV-seronegative.

The V and J genes are TRBV7-2 and TRBJ2-3; 12 positions agree with TRBD2. From germline, CDR1 is SGHTA and CDR2 FQGNSA. With 0 bases clipped from V and 2 bases from J, the junction kept 9 bases outside the gene matches. This CDR3 has 19 residues. The CDR3 loop is CASSLAWLAGGPPTDTQYF. CDR3 nucleotide sequence: TGTGCCAGCAGCTTAGCTTGGCTAGCGGGGGGGCCCCCCACAGATACGCAGTATTTT.

This clone was recorded once. This chain uses TRBV6-1 with TRBJ1-1; D is uncertain. This CDR3 spans 11 amino acids. From germline, CDR1 is MNHNS and CDR2 SASEGT. V gave up 6 bases and J gave up 9 bases, with 11 bases separating them. In DNA, the CDR3 is TGTGCCAGCAGCCCGGGGTTGCAAGCTTTCTTT. This gives the protein CASSPGLQAFF.

The CDR3 DNA follows: TGTGCCAGCAGCCAGGGACTAGCGGCCCACAATGAGCAGTTCTTC. It is translated as CASSQGLAAHNEQFF. This chain uses TRBV14 with TRBJ2-1; 11 nucleotides line up with TRBD2. The V gene end was trimmed by 3 bases and the J gene end by 5 bases; junction bases not matched to a gene: 3. Germline-derived CDR1 and CDR2 are SGHDN and FVKESK. The CDR3 sequence is 15 residues long.

The rearrangement joins TRBV7-2 to TRBJ1-1; weak D call: TRBD1 (5 bases). The CDR3 has 14 residues. Germline CDR1 is SGHTA and CDR2 is FQGNSA. The V gene lost 2 bases and the J gene lost 5 bases, with 12 bases spanning the gap. The CDR3 sequence is CASSLNSGLTEAFF. CDR3 nucleotide sequence: TGTGCCAGCAGCTTAAACTCGGGACTGACTGAAGCTTTCTTT.

The V call is TRBV6-1, the J call TRBJ1-2; tentatively, D is TRBD1 (5 bases). CDR3 size: 12 residues. V dropped 8 bases and J dropped 4 bases, with 11 bases sitting between them. CDR1 and CDR2 from the germline V gene are MNHNS and SASEGT. DNA for the CDR3: TGTGCCAGCGGCGGGACTTCCTATGGCTACACCTTC. Protein: CASGGTSYGYTF.

The J gene is TRBJ1-2, the V gene TRBV10-3; no firm D call. V shed 3 bases and J shed 2 bases, with 7 bases lying between them. Germline values: CDR1 ENHRY, CDR2 SYGVKD. The CDR3 loop spans 13 amino acids. The CDR3 DNA reads as TGTGCCATCAGTGACAGGCAGAACTATGGCTACACCTTC. Translation: CAISDRQNYGYTF.

The chain is built from TRBV30 and TRBJ1-1; 7 nucleotides line up with TRBD1. This CDR3 is 12 amino acids long. V was clipped by 8 bases and J by 5 bases; unmatched bases: 8. Germline loops: CDR1 GTSNPN, CDR2 SVGIG (reference sequence). For the CDR3, the DNA is TGTGCCGAAGGGGACAGTTTAACTGAAGCTTTCTTT. Translated: CAEGDSLTEAFF.

The chain is built from TRBV5-8 and TRBJ1-5; D is unclear. V was clipped by 0 bases and J by 2 bases, with 6 bases between them. Germline V lookup: CDR1 SGHTS, CDR2 YDEGEE. This CDR3 region has 14 residues. CDR3 in DNA: TGTGCCAGCAGCTTGGTTGCGGGCAATCAGCCCCAGCATTTT. It yields the protein CASSLVAGNQPQHF. The variable domain in full, completed from reference TRBV5-8 and TRBJ1-5, reads EAGVTQSPTHLIKTRGQQATLRCSPISGHTSVYWYQQALGLGLQFLLWYDEGEERNRGNFPPRFSGRQFPNYSSELNVNALELEDSALYLCASSLVAGNQPQHFGDGTRLSIL.

In DNA, the CDR3 is TGCGCCAGCAGCCAGCTGGGGCTAGCGGGGATTTTCTCCTACGAGCAGTACTTC. Translating gives CASSQLGLAGIFSYEQYF. The rearrangement joins TRBV4-1 to TRBJ2-7; 9 bases line up with TRBD2. The trim removed 3 bases at V and 0 bases at J, leaving 12 bases unmatched. The length of the CDR3 is 18 residues. Looked up from germline, CDR1 is MGHRA and CDR2 is YSYEKL.

This chain links TRBV6-6 with TRBJ2-5, with D perhaps TRBD2 (6 bases). The J call could be wrong; TRBJ2-7 is a better fit for the DNA end. The CDR3 is made up of 15 amino acids. Per the germline V gene, CDR1 is MNHNY and CDR2 is SVGAGI (reference sequence). CDR3 DNA sequence: TGTGCCAGCAGTTACTCGACTGAGCGGGTGTACGAGCAGTACTTC. Its protein product is CASSYSTERVYEQYF.

V usage is TRBV15 and J usage is TRBJ2-1; D is undetermined. Germline assignment: CDR1 LNHNV and CDR2 YYDKDF (reference sequence). V was shortened by 5 bases and J by 7 bases, with 12 bases between the two germline ends. The CDR3 covers 13 residues. CDR3 sequence: CATSPNRWNEQFF. CDR3 sequence (DNA): TGTGCCACCAGCCCCAACCGGTGGAATGAGCAGTTCTTC.

The J gene is TRBJ1-3, the V gene TRBV6-1; maybe TRBD1 (5 bases). Looked up from germline, CDR1 is MNHNS and CDR2 is SASEGT. There are 12 residues in the CDR3. The germline V and J ends were trimmed by 6 bases and 8 bases, with 11 bases remaining between them. The CDR3 sequence is CASSLDRHTIYF. CDR3 nucleotides: TGTGCCAGCAGCCTTGACAGACACACCATATATTTT.

This clone appeared once. J is TRBJ1-5 and V is TRBV5-1; D unresolved. The CDR3 is made up of 13 amino acids. The V gene's germline CDR1 is SGHRS and CDR2 YFSETQ. Trimming shortened V by 0 bases and J by 5 bases, and 6 bases separated the two germline ends. CDR3 sequence: CASSLDRDQPQHF. Here the CDR3 DNA reads TGCGCCAGCAGCTTGGACAGAGATCAGCCCCAGCATTTT.

There are a few counts of this clone. This chain uses TRBV5-1 with TRBJ1-1; a possible D gene is TRBD1 (6 bases). From germline, CDR1 is SGHRS and CDR2 YFSETQ. V lost 0 bases to trimming and J lost 0 bases, with 15 bases between them. CDR3 length equals 17 residues. CDR3 protein: CASSLATGITLNTEAFF. The CDR3 DNA reads as TGCGCCAGCAGCTTGGCGACAGGTATCACCTTGAACACTGAAGCTTTCTTT.

The J gene is TRBJ2-7, the V gene TRBV5-4; 10 bases map to TRBD2. Trimming cost V 4 bases and J 0 bases; bases outside gene matches: 16. CDR3 size: 19 residues. The germline CDR1 and CDR2 sequences are SGHNT and YYREEE (reference sequence). CDR3 nucleotide sequence: TGTGCCAGCAGCAGTTGGGGACTAGCGCAGTACCCGATCTCCTACGAGCAGTACTTC. It codes for CASSSWGLAQYPISYEQYF.

The V call is TRBV30, the J call TRBJ1-1; 10 bases are shared with TRBD1. CDR1 is GTSNPN, CDR2 SVGIG, per germline (reference sequence). CDR3 length equals 13 residues. The V segment lost 2 bases and the J segment 11 bases; nucleotides outside the gene matches: 8. CDR3 nucleotides: TGTGCCTGGAGTTTTCCCCGACAGGGGGCTGCTTTCTTT. It encodes CAWSFPRQGAAFF.

The gene calls are TRBV4-1 and TRBJ2-7; a weak D match, TRBD2 (5 bases). Trimming shortened V by 3 bases and J by 1 base, and 7 bases separated the two germline ends. In germline, CDR1 is MGHRA, CDR2 YSYEKL. The CDR3 consists of 13 residues. The CDR3 DNA is TGCGCCAGCAGCCAGGTAGCGTCCTACGAGCAGTACTTC. This encodes CASSQVASYEQYF.

V gene TRBV7-8 combines with J gene TRBJ2-1, with 8 bases matching TRBD2. The V gene end was trimmed by 5 bases and the J gene end by 6 bases; junction bases not matched to a gene: 9. CDR1 and CDR2 (germline): SGHVS, FQNEAQ. This CDR3 spans 15 amino acids. CDR3 nucleotides: TGTGCCAGCAGCCCTGGGACTAGGGGGGTCAATGAGCAGTTCTTC. Residues: CASSPGTRGVNEQFF.

The chain employs TRBV19 and TRBJ2-7, with 13 bases fitting TRBD2. Germline-derived CDR1 and CDR2 are LNHDA and SQIVND (reference sequence). V lost 5 bases, J lost 2 bases, and 3 bases stayed unmatched. The CDR3 length is 15 residues. CDR3 coding DNA: TGTGCCAGTAGTTCCGGGACTAGCGGGGCCTACGAGCAGTACTTC. Translation gives CASSSGTSGAYEQYF.

This chain uses TRBV7-6 with TRBJ2-3; perhaps TRBD1 as D (6 bases). The V gene's germline CDR1 is SGHVS and CDR2 FNYEAQ. Trimming stripped 2 bases from V and 8 bases from J, with 20 bases between. The CDR3 length is 16 residues. Written as DNA, the CDR3 is TGTGCCAGCAGCTTAAGTCCCGGCGACCAAGGGGGTACGCAGTATTTT. Amino acid sequence: CASSLSPGDQGGTQYF.

The chain carries TRBV7-9 and TRBJ2-5; 7 nucleotides match TRBD1. Germline V gene data show CDR1 as SEHNR and CDR2 as FQNEAQ (reference sequence). V trimming: 1 base; J trimming: 5 bases; junction bases outside the gene matches: 7. The CDR3 consists of 15 residues. In DNA form, the CDR3 reads TGTGCCAGCAGCTTAGTTGGACAGGATGCGGAGACCCAGTACTTC. Translated, it gives CASSLVGQDAETQYF.